This T cell receptor (beta chain) is from a study of memory CD8 T cells in hepatitis C reinfection. The method was immunoSEQ multiplex PCR; TCRdb's version includes in-frame clones alone and lacks a portion of them. The sample includes tens of thousands of clones, 89% seen only once; the top ten take over 0.95%. Indicated time point: pre-reinfection, 55 to 20 weeks before reinfection detection. TCR sequencing was done directly ex vivo on sorted cells, without expansion in vitro. The receptor was isolated from a man aged 18 to 30 with hepatitis C virus infection. The sample taken for sequencing was naive CD8+ T cells sorted from blood.

The CDR3 nucleotides are TGTGCCAGCAGCCCGGGACTCCTTAGCACAGATACGCAGTATTTT. It translates to CASSPGLLSTDTQYF. V usage is TRBV7-9 and J usage is TRBJ2-3, with D possibly TRBD2 on 6 matching bases. Trimming removed 5 bases from V and 0 bases from J, with 12 bases in between. CDR1 and CDR2 (germline): SEHNR, FQNEAQ (reference sequence). The CDR3 covers 15 residues. Filled out from reference TRBV7-9 and TRBJ2-3, the complete variable domain reads DTGVSQNPRHKITKRGQNVTFRCDPISEHNRLYWYRQTLGQGPEFLTYFQNEAQLEKSRLLSDRFSAERPKGSFSTLEIQRTEQGDSAMYLCASSPGLLSTDTQYFGPGTRLTVL.